Below are 27 T cell receptor beta chains sequenced from a single sample in a study of blood T cell repertoires in COVID-19. Clones were read by immunoSEQ multiplex PCR, and TCRdb kept only the in-frame ones, dropping some. The sample has about 90,000 clones, about nine tenths seen once. What was sequenced was peripheral blood. The receptors shown here come from a human donor with active COVID-19. The donor label of this sample is uncertain.

The genes are TRBV5-4 and TRBJ2-2; the D gene is possibly TRBD2 (6 bases). The germline V gene encodes CDR1 SGHNT and CDR2 YYREEE (reference sequence). CDR3 length equals 16 residues. Trimming took 0 bases from V and 7 from J, leaving 16 bases between them. This CDR3 is CASSLEGLTSHGELFF. The CDR3 region has the DNA TGTGCCAGCAGCTTGGAAGGGTTAACTAGCCACGGGGAGCTGTTTTTT.

The chain joins TRBV5-4 to TRBJ2-3; D perhaps matches TRBD1 (6 bases). CDR1 and CDR2 from the germline V gene are SGHNT and YYREEE (reference sequence). Trimming left V 7 bases short and J 0 bases short, with 12 bases between. This CDR3 spans 14 amino acids. The DNA of the CDR3 is TGTGCCAGCCTCCGGGACACTAGCACAGATACGCAGTATTTT. Amino acid sequence: CASLRDTSTDTQYF.

The chain recombines TRBV7-2 with TRBJ2-5, with D perhaps matching TRBD2 (7 bases). Trimming removed 0 bases at V and 1 base at J, with 12 bases between. The CDR3 covers 16 residues. CDR1 and CDR2 from the germline V gene are SGHTA and FQGNSA. CDR3 nucleotide sequence: TGTGCCAGCAGCTTAGCGGGGCGGGGGCGCCAAGAGACCCAGTACTTC. The encoded protein is CASSLAGRGRQETQYF. Drawing the rest from reference TRBV7-2 and TRBJ2-5, the complete variable domain is GAGVSQSPSNKVTEKGKDVELRCDPISGHTALYWYRQSLGQGLEFLIYFQGNSAPDKSGLPSDRFSAERTGGSVSTLTIQRTQQEDSAVYLCASSLAGRGRQETQYFGPGTRLLVL.

The chain is built from TRBV4-3 and TRBJ2-5; D unclear. The CDR3 loop spans 13 amino acids. The V end was cut by 4 bases, the J end by 4 bases, with 10 bases between. Per the germline V gene, CDR1 is LGHNA and CDR2 is YSLEER. The CDR3 spells CASSRRLGETQYF. The CDR3 region has the DNA TGCGCCAGCAGCCGGAGATTAGGAGAGACCCAGTACTTC.

This chain uses TRBV5-1 with TRBJ2-2, with a weak D call TRBD2 (5 bases). The ends were cut back, 7 bases at V and 1 base at J, with 11 bases in the middle. The CDR3 spans 14 residues. In germline, CDR1 is SGHRS, CDR2 YFSETQ. DNA of the CDR3: TGCGCCAGCCGGTCAGCGGTGAACACCGGGGAGCTGTTTTTT. Amino acid sequence: CASRSAVNTGELFF.

This clone was observed a single time. V and J are TRBV2 and TRBJ2-3; TRBD2 is a possible D gene (5 bases). The CDR3 totals 15 residues. V lost 7 bases, J lost 0 bases, and 14 bases lay in between. Germline V gives CDR1 SNHLY, CDR2 FYNNEI. CDR3 sequence reads: CASIWTWPSTDTQYF. The CDR3 DNA is TGTGCCAGCATCTGGACTTGGCCCAGCACAGATACGCAGTATTTT.

The V and J genes are TRBV5-1 and TRBJ1-3; 10 nucleotides match TRBD1. Trimming removed 4 bases from V and 2 bases from J; junction bases left unmatched: 3. Germline V gene sequence: CDR1 SGHRS, CDR2 YFSETQ. There are 15 residues in the CDR3. CDR3: CASSDGTGAGNTIYF. DNA of the CDR3: TGCGCCAGCAGCGACGGGACAGGGGCTGGAAACACCATATATTTT.

V gene TRBV24-1 combines with J gene TRBJ1-2, with TRBD1 as a possible D gene (6 bases). The CDR3 contains 16 residues. Trimming removed 12 bases at V and 5 bases at J, with 27 bases between. Germline V CDR1 and CDR2: KGHDR, SFDVKD. The CDR3 region is CALVRVPRGGRYGYTF. CDR3 DNA: TGTGCCCTCGTCCGGGTCCCTCGAGGGGGTAGGTATGGCTACACCTTC.

V and J are TRBV6-5 and TRBJ1-4; a possible D gene is TRBD1 (5 bases). CDR3 length equals 14 residues. Trimming left V 6 bases short and J 7 bases short, with 15 bases between. Germline loops: CDR1 MNHEY, CDR2 SVGAGI. CDR3 sequence: CASSQGAGGEKLFF. CDR3 sequence (DNA): TGTGCCAGCAGCCAAGGGGCCGGGGGTGAAAAACTGTTTTTT.

Turning to this clone: Other DNA sequences in the same sample also yield this CDR3. This chain joins TRBV5-6 and TRBJ2-2, with D perhaps TRBD2 (6 bases). V lost 4 bases and J 0 bases, leaving 13 bases between the germline ends. This CDR3 is 16 amino acids long. CDR1 SGHDT and CDR2 YYEEEE come from the germline V gene. The CDR3 DNA reads as TGTGCCAGCAGCGGTGGAGGGTTAACGAACACCGGGGAGCTGTTTTTT. Protein: CASSGGGLTNTGELFF. Full variable domain (rest looked up from reference TRBV5-6 and TRBJ2-2): DAGVTQSPTHLIKTRGQQVTLRCSPKSGHDTVSWYQQALGQGPQFIFQYYEEEERQRGNFPDRFSGHQFPNYSSELNVNALLLGDSALYLCASSGGGLTNTGELFFGEGSRLTVL.

The J gene is TRBJ1-3, the V gene TRBV7-8; D not resolved. Deletions cut 6 bases from V and 0 bases from J, with 6 bases between. This CDR3 contains 13 residues. CDR1 and CDR2 from the germline V gene are SGHVS and FQNEAQ. The CDR3 DNA follows: TGTGCCAGCAGTGAGGACTCTGGAAACACCATATATTTT. It yields the protein CASSEDSGNTIYF.

The chain uses TRBV11-2 and TRBJ2-7; tentative D call: TRBD1 (5 bases). Germline CDR1 SGHAT, CDR2 FQNNGV. The CDR3 is 12 residues long. Trimming removed 5 bases at V and 3 bases at J, with 8 bases between. In DNA, the CDR3 is TGTGCCAGCAGCCACGACAGCTACGAGCAGTACTTC. Translated, it gives CASSHDSYEQYF.

The rearrangement joins TRBV19 to TRBJ2-7; D possibly corresponds to TRBD1 (6 bases). Trimming took 5 bases from V and 0 from J, leaving 11 bases between them. This CDR3 has 14 amino acids. Germline loops: CDR1 LNHDA, CDR2 SQIVND (reference sequence). The CDR3 protein is CASSVTGHSYEQYF. CDR3 nucleotide sequence: TGTGCCAGTAGTGTGACAGGCCACTCCTACGAGCAGTACTTC.

This chain joins TRBV21-1 and TRBJ2-3; the DNA was not used to check the table's D call, TRBD1. TRBV21-1 is classified as a pseudogene. CDR3 size: 14 residues. For the CDR3, the DNA is TGTGCCAGCCCTAATTGGGCAGACACAGATACGCAGTATTTT. This sequence encodes CASPNWADTDTQYF.

This chain uses TRBV7-9 with TRBJ2-3, with 7 bases fitting TRBD1. Germline V gene lookup returns CDR1 SEHNR and CDR2 FQNEAQ (reference sequence). Losses at the gene ends were 2 bases for V and 2 bases for J; bases not matched to a gene: 4. The CDR3 is 15 residues long. The DNA for the CDR3 is TGTGCCAGCAGCTTAAGACAGGGTTACACAGATACGCAGTATTTT. Its protein is CASSLRQGYTDTQYF.

The V and J genes are TRBV3-1 (or the pseudogene TRBV3-2) and TRBJ2-1; 12 nucleotides match TRBD2. V dropped 3 bases and J dropped 2; count of bases not matched to a gene: 2. The CDR3 has 16 residues. CDR1 and CDR2 (germline): LGHDT, YNNKEL (reference sequence). DNA of the CDR3: TGTGCCAGCAGCCAGACTAGCGGGGGCCCCTACAATGAGCAGTTCTTC. The encoded protein is CASSQTSGGPYNEQFF.

This CDR3 is CASSSSRAARGIYTEAFF. The CDR3 DNA reads TGTGCCAGCTCCTCATCCCGGGCGGCAAGGGGTATCTACACTGAAGCTTTCTTT. The chain has TRBV18 and TRBJ1-1, with D possibly TRBD1 on 5 matching bases. With 6 bases removed from V and 3 bases from J, the gap between germline ends came to 26 bases. Germline V gene lookup returns CDR1 KGHSH and CDR2 LQKENI. This CDR3 spans 18 amino acids. Full variable domain (remainder filled in from reference TRBV18 and TRBJ1-1): NAGVMQNPRHLVRRRGQEARLRCSPMKGHSHVYWYRQLPEEGLKFMVYLQKENIIDESGMPKERFSAEFPKEGPSILRIQQVVRGDSAAYFCASSSSRAARGIYTEAFFGQGTRLTVV.

V is TRBV18 and J is TRBJ2-5; D is undetermined. The CDR3 runs to 14 residues. Trimming shortened V by 3 bases and J by 5 bases, and 13 bases separated the two germline ends. The V gene's germline CDR1 is KGHSH and CDR2 LQKENI. The CDR3 region has the DNA TGTGCCAGCTCACCCCAGAGGTCCGGGGAGACCCAGTACTTC. Protein sequence: CASSPQRSGETQYF.

The rearrangement uses TRBV10-3 and TRBJ2-1, with 7 nucleotides matching TRBD1. Germline V lookup: CDR1 ENHRY, CDR2 SYGVKD. CDR3 length: 16 residues. Trimming took 0 bases from V and 3 from J; bases not matched to a gene: 5. This chain's CDR3 is CAISESGQDFYNEQFF. In DNA form, the CDR3 reads TGTGCCATCAGTGAGTCCGGACAGGATTTCTACAATGAGCAGTTCTTC.

The chain links TRBV19 to TRBJ1-1, with TRBD1 matching over 7 bases. V was pared by 11 bases and J by 5 bases, with 8 bases of the junction left unmatched. Germline V gene data show CDR1 as LNHDA and CDR2 as SQIVND (reference sequence). The CDR3 is 12 amino acids. CDR3 coding DNA: TGTGCCTGTGACAGGGTGGGAACTGAAGCTTTCTTT. This encodes CACDRVGTEAFF.

The chain couples TRBV5-1 to TRBJ2-6; D is ambiguous. Germline V gene data show CDR1 as SGHRS and CDR2 as YFSETQ. V lost 4 bases and J 2 bases, leaving 10 bases between the germline ends. This CDR3 has 15 residues. The CDR3 DNA is TGCGCCAGCAGCCTCTCAGGCACTGGGGCCAACGTCCTGACTTTC. Translation gives CASSLSGTGANVLTF.

The chain uses TRBV6-2 or TRBV6-3 and TRBJ2-2; 10 bases line up with TRBD2. V lost 0 bases to trimming and J lost 6 bases; unmatched junction nucleotides: 4. CDR3 size: 16 residues. Germline CDR1 MNHEY, CDR2 SVGEGT. In DNA form, the CDR3 reads TGTGCCAGCAGTTACTCGCTAGCGGGGGTTTCCGGGGAGCTGTTTTTT. It is translated as CASSYSLAGVSGELFF.

This sequence joins TRBV4-3 and TRBJ1-2, with D possibly matching TRBD1 (5 bases). This CDR3 spans 14 amino acids. V dropped 4 bases and J dropped 2 bases, with 11 bases sitting between them. The germline V gene has CDR1 LGHNA and CDR2 YSLEER. The CDR3 sequence: CASSRGGLNYGYTF. CDR3 DNA: TGCGCCAGCAGCCGGGGGGGACTAAACTATGGCTACACCTTC.

The chain recombines TRBV6-5 with TRBJ2-2, with D tentatively TRBD1 (5 bases). This CDR3 has 15 amino acids. Trimming removed 7 bases from V and 0 bases from J, with 12 bases in between. CDR1 is MNHEY, CDR2 SVGAGI, per germline. The CDR3 is CASKVRTTNTGELFF. In DNA, the CDR3 is TGTGCCAGCAAGGTTCGGACAACGAACACCGGGGAGCTGTTTTTT.

This chain links TRBV2 with TRBJ2-2; TRBD1 is a possible D gene (5 bases). Trimming took 6 bases from V and 2 from J, leaving 10 bases between them. There are 14 residues in the CDR3. Germline V gene sequence: CDR1 SNHLY, CDR2 FYNNEI. The CDR3 loop is CASRTRDNTGELFF. As DNA, the CDR3 is TGTGCCAGCAGAACCAGGGATAACACCGGGGAGCTGTTTTTT.

This sequence joins TRBV24-1 and TRBJ2-1, with D tentatively TRBD1 (5 bases). CDR3 length: 13 residues. The V gene lost 3 bases and the J gene lost 8 bases, with 10 bases spanning the gap. Per the germline V gene, CDR1 is KGHDR and CDR2 is SFDVKD. CDR3: CATSDATDDEQFF. Written as DNA, the CDR3 is TGTGCCACCAGTGATGCGACAGACGATGAGCAGTTCTTC.

The chain recombines TRBV12-3 or TRBV12-4 with TRBJ2-5, with D tentatively TRBD1 (6 bases). The V and J ends lost 2 bases and 11 bases respectively, with 12 bases between them. CDR3 length: 12 residues. CDR3 residues: CASSLYRTDQYF. CDR3 nucleotides: TGTGCCAGCAGTTTATATCGGACAGATCAGTACTTC.